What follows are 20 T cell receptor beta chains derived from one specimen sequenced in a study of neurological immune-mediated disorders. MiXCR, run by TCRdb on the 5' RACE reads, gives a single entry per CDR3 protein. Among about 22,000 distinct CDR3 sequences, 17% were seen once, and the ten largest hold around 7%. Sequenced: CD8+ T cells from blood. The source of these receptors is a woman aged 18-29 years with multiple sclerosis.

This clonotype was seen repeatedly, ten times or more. The CDR3 is CASSQAGRTDTQYF. CDR3 sequence (DNA): TGCGCCAGCAGCCAAGCGGGACGCACAGATACGCAGTATTTT. V is TRBV4-3 and J is TRBJ2-3; D tentatively fits TRBD1 or TRBD2 (5 bases each). Germline assignment: CDR1 LGHNA and CDR2 YSLEER. The V gene lost 1 base and the J gene lost 1 base, with 6 bases spanning the gap. This CDR3 contains 14 residues.

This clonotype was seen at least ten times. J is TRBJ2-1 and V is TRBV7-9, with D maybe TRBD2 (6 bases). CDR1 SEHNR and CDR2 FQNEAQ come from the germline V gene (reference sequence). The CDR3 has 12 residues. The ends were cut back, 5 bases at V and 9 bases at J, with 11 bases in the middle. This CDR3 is CASSVGTSEQFF. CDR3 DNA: TGTGCCAGCAGCGTCGGGACTTCTGAGCAGTTCTTC.

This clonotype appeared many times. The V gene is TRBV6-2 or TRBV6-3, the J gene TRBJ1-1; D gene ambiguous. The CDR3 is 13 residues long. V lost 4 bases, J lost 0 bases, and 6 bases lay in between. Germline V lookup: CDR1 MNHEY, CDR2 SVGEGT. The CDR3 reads CASSFGMNTEAFF. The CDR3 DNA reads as TGTGCCAGCAGTTTTGGTATGAACACTGAAGCTTTCTTT.

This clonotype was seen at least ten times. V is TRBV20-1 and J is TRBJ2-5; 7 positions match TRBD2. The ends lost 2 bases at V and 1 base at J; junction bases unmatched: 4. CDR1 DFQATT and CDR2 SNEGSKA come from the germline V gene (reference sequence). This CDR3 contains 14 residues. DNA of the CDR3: TGCAGTGCTAGAAGGGCTAGCGGCCAAGAGACCCAGTACTTC. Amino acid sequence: CSARRASGQETQYF.

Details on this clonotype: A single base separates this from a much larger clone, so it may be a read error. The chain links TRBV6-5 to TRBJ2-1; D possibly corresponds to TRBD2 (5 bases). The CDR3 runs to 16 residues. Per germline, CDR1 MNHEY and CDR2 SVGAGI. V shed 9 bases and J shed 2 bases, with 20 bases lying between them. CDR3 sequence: CARRTDGAAAYNEQFF. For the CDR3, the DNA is TGTGCCAGAAGAACTGATGGAGCGGCAGCCTACAATGAGCAGTTCTTC.

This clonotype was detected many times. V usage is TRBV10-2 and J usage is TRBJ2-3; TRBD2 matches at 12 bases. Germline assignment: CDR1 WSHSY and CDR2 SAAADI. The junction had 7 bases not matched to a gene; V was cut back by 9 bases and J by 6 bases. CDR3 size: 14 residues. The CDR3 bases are TGCGCCAGTACCGGGACTAGCGGGTATGATACGCAGTATTTT. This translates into CASTGTSGYDTQYF.

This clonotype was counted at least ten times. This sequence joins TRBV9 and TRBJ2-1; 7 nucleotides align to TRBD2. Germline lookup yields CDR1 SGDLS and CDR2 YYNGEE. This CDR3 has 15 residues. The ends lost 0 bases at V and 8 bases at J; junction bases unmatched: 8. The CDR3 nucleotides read TGTGCCAGCAGCGTAGTTGGGAGGGGCGGGGATGAGCAGTTCTTC. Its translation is CASSVVGRGGDEQFF.

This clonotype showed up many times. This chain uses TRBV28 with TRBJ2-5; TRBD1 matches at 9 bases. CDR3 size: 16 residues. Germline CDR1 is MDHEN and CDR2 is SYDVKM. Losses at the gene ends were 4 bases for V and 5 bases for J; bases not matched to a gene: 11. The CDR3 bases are TGTGCCAGCAGTTCACTGGGACAGGGATGGCGGGAGACCCAGTACTTC. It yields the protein CASSSLGQGWRETQYF.

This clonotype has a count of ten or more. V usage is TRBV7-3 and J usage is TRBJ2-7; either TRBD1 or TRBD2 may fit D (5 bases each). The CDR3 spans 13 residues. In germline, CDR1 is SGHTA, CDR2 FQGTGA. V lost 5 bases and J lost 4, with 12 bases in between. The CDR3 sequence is CASSQGRGYEQYF. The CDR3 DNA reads TGTGCCAGCAGCCAGGGTAGAGGGTACGAGCAGTACTTC.

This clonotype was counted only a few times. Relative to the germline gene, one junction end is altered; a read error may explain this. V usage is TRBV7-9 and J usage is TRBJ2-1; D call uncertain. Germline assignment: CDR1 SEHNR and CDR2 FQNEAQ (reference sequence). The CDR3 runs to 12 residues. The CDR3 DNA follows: TGTGCCAGCAGCTCCTCCGACAATGAGCAGTTCTTC. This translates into CASSSSDNEQFF. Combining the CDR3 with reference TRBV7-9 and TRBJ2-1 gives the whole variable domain DTGVSQNPRHKITKRGQNVTFRCDPISEHNRLYWYRQTLGQGPEFLTYFQNEAQLEKSRLLSDRFSAERPKGSFSTLEIQRTEQGDSAMYLCASSSSDNEQFFGPGTRLTVL.

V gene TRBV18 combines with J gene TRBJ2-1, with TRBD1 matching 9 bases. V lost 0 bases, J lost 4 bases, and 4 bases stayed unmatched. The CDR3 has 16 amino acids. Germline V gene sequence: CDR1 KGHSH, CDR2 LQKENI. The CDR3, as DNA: TGTGCCAGCTCACCACCGGAGACAGGGGGATACAATGAGCAGTTCTTC. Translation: CASSPPETGGYNEQFF.

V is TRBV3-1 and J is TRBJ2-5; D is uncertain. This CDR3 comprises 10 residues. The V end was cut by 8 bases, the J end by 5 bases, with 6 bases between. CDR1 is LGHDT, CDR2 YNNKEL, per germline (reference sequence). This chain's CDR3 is CASGRETQYF. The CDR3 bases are TGTGCCAGCGGGCGGGAGACCCAGTACTTC.

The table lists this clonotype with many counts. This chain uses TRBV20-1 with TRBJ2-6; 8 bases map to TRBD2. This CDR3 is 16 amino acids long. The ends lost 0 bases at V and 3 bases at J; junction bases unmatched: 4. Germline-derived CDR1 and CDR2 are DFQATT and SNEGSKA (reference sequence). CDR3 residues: CSARDRGGGGANVLTF. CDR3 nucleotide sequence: TGCAGTGCTAGAGATCGGGGGGGCGGTGGGGCCAACGTCCTGACTTTC.

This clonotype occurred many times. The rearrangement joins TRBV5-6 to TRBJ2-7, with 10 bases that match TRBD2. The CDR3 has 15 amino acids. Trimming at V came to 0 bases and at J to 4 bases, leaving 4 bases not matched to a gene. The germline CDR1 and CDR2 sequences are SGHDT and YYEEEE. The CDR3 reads CASSLASGRAYEQYV. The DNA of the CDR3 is TGTGCCAGCAGCTTGGCGAGCGGGAGGGCATACGAGCAGTACGTC.

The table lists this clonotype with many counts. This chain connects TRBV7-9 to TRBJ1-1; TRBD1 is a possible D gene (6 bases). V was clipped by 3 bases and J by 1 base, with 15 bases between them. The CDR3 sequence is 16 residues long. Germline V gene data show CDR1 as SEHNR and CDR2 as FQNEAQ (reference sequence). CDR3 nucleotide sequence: TGTGCCAGCAGCTTCTCGGGCACGGGGGCGAACACTGAAGCTTTCTTT. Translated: CASSFSGTGANTEAFF.

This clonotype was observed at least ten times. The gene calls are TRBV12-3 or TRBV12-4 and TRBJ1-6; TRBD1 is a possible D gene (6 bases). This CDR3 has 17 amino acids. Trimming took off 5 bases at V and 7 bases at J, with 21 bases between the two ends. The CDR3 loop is CASSALWGAKLNSPLHF. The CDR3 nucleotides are TGTGCCAGCAGTGCCCTATGGGGGGCGAAACTCAATTCACCCCTCCACTTT.

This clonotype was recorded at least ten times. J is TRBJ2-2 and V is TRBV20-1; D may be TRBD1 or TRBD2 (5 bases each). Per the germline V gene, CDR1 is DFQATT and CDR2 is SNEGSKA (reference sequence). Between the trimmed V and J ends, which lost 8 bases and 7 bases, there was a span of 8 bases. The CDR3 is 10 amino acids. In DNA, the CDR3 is TGCAGTAAGGGGAGCGGGGAGCTGTTTTTT. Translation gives CSKGSGELFF.

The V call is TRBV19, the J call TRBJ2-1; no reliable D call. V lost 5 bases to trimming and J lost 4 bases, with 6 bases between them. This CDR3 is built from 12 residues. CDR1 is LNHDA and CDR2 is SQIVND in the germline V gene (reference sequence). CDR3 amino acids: CASSGPYNEQFF. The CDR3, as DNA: TGTGCCAGTAGTGGCCCTTACAATGAGCAGTTCTTC. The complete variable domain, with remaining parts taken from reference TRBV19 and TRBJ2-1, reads DGGITQSPKYLFRKEGQNVTLSCEQNLNHDAMYWYRQDPGQGLRLIYYSQIVNDFQKGDIAEGYSVSREKKESFPLTVTSAQKNPTAFYLCASSGPYNEQFFGPGTRLTVL.

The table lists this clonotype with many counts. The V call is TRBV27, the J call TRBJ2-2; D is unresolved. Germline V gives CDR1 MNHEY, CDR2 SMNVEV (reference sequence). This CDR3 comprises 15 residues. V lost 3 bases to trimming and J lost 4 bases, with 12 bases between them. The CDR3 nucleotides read TGTGCCAGCAGTTTGACCGGACGGGTCACCGGGGAGCTGTTTTTT. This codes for CASSLTGRVTGELFF.

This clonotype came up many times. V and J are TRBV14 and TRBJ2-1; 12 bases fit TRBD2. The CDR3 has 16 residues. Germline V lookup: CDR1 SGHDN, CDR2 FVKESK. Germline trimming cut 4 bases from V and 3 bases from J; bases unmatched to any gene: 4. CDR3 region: CASSRLAGVVYNEQFF. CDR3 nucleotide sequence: TGTGCCAGCAGCCGACTAGCGGGAGTGGTCTACAATGAGCAGTTCTTC.